A single sample is the source of the 11 T cell receptor beta chains below, sequenced in a study of T-cell reconstitution after alpha-beta-depleted transplantation in children. TCRbeta library preparation incorporated unique molecular identifiers. A single record per CDR3 protein comes from TCRdb applying MiXCR to the PCR reads. The table includes 610,000 or so distinct CDR3 sequences, 25% to 30% detected once. This specimen consisted of PBMCs, obtained before TCRalphabeta/CD19-depleted stem cell transplant. Every receptor here comes from a boy under two years old with Wiskott-Aldrich syndrome, due to receive a stem cell transplant.

This clonotype showed up just a few times. The chain recombines TRBV10-3 with TRBJ2-1, with 8 nucleotides matching TRBD1. The CDR3 is 16 residues long. Germline trimming cut 4 bases from V and 9 bases from J; bases unmatched to any gene: 14. Germline loops: CDR1 ENHRY, CDR2 SYGVKD. This chain's CDR3 is CAISAFGTGVHSEQFF. CDR3 DNA sequence: TGTGCCATCAGTGCGTTTGGGACAGGCGTACACAGTGAGCAGTTCTTC.

This clonotype was counted a few times. This chain links TRBV3-1 with TRBJ1-2; no reliable D call. CDR1 LGHDT and CDR2 YNNKEL come from the germline V gene (reference sequence). The CDR3 loop spans 13 amino acids. V was cut by 4 bases and J by 5 bases, with 11 bases left in between. The DNA of the CDR3 is TGTGCCAGCAGCCCCGGAGGGCGGTATGGCTACACCTTC. This sequence encodes CASSPGGRYGYTF.

The CDR3 DNA follows: TGCAGTGCTAGAGATCCGCAGGGGAAGGGCACTGAGCAGTTCTTC. Protein: CSARDPQGKGTEQFF. The rearrangement uses TRBV20-1 and TRBJ2-1; a possible D gene is TRBD1 (6 bases). The CDR3 has 15 amino acids. The V end was cut by 0 bases, the J end by 9 bases, with 18 bases between. CDR1 is DFQATT, CDR2 SNEGSKA, per germline (reference sequence).

This clonotype turned up a few times. The genes are TRBV7-9 and TRBJ2-1, with 9 bases that match TRBD2. The V segment lost 6 bases and the J segment 8 bases; nucleotides outside the gene matches: 8. Per germline, CDR1 SEHNR and CDR2 FQNEAQ (reference sequence). The CDR3 has 14 amino acids. The DNA for the CDR3 is TGTGCCAGCAGTCTAGCGGGACTAGTCGATGAGCAGTTCTTC. It is translated as CASSLAGLVDEQFF.

V usage is TRBV18 and J usage is TRBJ2-7, with unresolved D. This CDR3 region has 14 residues. The germline V and J ends were trimmed by 2 bases and 3 bases, with 11 bases remaining between them. CDR1 is KGHSH and CDR2 is LQKENI in the germline V gene. CDR3: CASSPNQVSYEQYF. The CDR3 coding sequence is TGTGCCAGCTCACCAAACCAGGTTAGCTACGAGCAGTACTTC.

The CDR3 nucleotides read TGTGCCAGCAGCAGGTTTTGCAATCAGCCCCAGCATTTT. Protein sequence: CASSRFCNQPQHF. V usage is TRBV27 and J usage is TRBJ1-5, with no clear D. The V end lost 6 bases, the J end lost 2 bases, and 8 bases lay between the germline ends. The CDR3 extends over 13 amino acids. Germline V gene lookup returns CDR1 MNHEY and CDR2 SMNVEV (reference sequence).

This clonotype was picked up a small number of times. The chain's CDR3 is CASSAASGSSGANVLTF. In DNA form, the CDR3 reads TGCGCCAGCAGTGCTGCTAGCGGGAGCTCTGGGGCCAACGTCCTGACTTTC. The J gene is TRBJ2-6, the V gene TRBV5-1; 10 nucleotides match TRBD2. The CDR3 length is 17 residues. The J segment lost 0 bases and the V segment lost 5 bases, leaving 5 bases of the junction unmatched. Per the germline V gene, CDR1 is SGHRS and CDR2 is YFSETQ.

The chain has TRBV29-1 and TRBJ1-1; 10 nucleotides agree with TRBD1. V was pared by 8 bases and J by 5 bases, with 8 bases of the junction left unmatched. Germline values: CDR1 SQVTM, CDR2 ANQGSEA. The CDR3 runs to 13 residues. CDR3 sequence reads: CSLGTGVGTEAFF. The CDR3 coding sequence is TGCAGCCTCGGGACAGGGGTGGGGACTGAAGCTTTCTTT.

The chain carries TRBV2 and TRBJ2-7; 8 bases fit TRBD1. Germline V gene data show CDR1 as SNHLY and CDR2 as FYNNEI. The CDR3 totals 14 residues. V gave up 5 bases and J gave up 0 bases; unmatched junction bases: 3. Here the CDR3 DNA reads TGTGCCAGCAGTACCGACAGGGGCTCCTACGAGCAGTACTTC. Translating it yields CASSTDRGSYEQYF.

The chain is built from TRBV5-1 and TRBJ2-7; 9 bases line up with TRBD1. V shed 4 bases and J 2 bases; nucleotides not matched to a gene: 4. The CDR3 spans 14 residues. Germline lookup yields CDR1 SGHRS and CDR2 YFSETQ. This CDR3 is CASSGTGIPYEQYF. CDR3 coding DNA: TGCGCCAGCAGCGGGACAGGGATCCCCTACGAGCAGTACTTC.

This clonotype was seen more than once but under ten times. The J gene is TRBJ2-7, the V gene TRBV28; TRBD1 matches 10 bases. The CDR3 sequence is 15 residues long. After removal of 7 bases from V and 5 bases from J, the junction contained 11 bases not matched to a gene. Germline CDR1 is MDHEN and CDR2 is SYDVKM. The CDR3 sequence is CASISSGQGFNEQYF. The CDR3 coding sequence is TGTGCCAGCATCTCCTCGGGACAGGGGTTCAACGAGCAGTACTTC. The entire variable domain, with the rest obtained from reference TRBV28 and TRBJ2-7, is as follows: DVKVTQSSRYLVKRTGEKVFLECVQDMDHENMFWYRQDPGLGLRLIYFSYDVKMKEKGDIPEGYSVSREKKERFSLILESASTNQTSMYLCASISSGQGFNEQYFGPGTRLTVT.